Below are 3 T cell receptor beta chains sequenced from a single sample in a study of Ad26.COV2.S vaccination and SARS-CoV-2 variants (dated by TCRdb to 2020 to 2022). This sample's treatment or condition label indicates: about 20 received Ad26.COV2.S at low or high dose, single or two shots; about 5 received placebo; per-sample allocation not given. Repertoires of vaccine and placebo recipients were sequenced from samples collected on day 63 after the first injection. The library came from the immunoSEQ multiplex PCR assay. TCRdb took this table from immuneACCESS and kept in-frame rearrangements with V and J called. Such tables lack part of the clones; where checked against another copy, unresolved V genes explain under half of the gap, and the rest is unexplained. Here the sample has approximately 410,000 clones; around 93% occur a single time. Clones ranked in the top ten supply around 1.8% of the sample.

The specimen comprised peripheral blood, sampled in a trial of Ad26.COV2.S vaccine versus placebo. These receptors all stem from a person aged 18-65 years who received the Ad26.COV2.S COVID-19 vaccine or a placebo.

This clone was seen just once. The genes are TRBV11-2 and TRBJ1-2; D is unresolved. V dropped 5 bases and J dropped 8 bases, with 12 bases sitting between them. CDR1 and CDR2 from the germline V gene are SGHAT and FQNNGV. This CDR3 comprises 12 residues. The CDR3 DNA sequence: TGTGCCAGCAGCCCTGGACTAGGAGGCTACACCTTC. As protein: CASSPGLGGYTF.

This chain connects TRBV5-4 to TRBJ1-3; D might be TRBD1 (6 bases). Germline V gives CDR1 SGHNT, CDR2 YYREEE (reference sequence). V lost 4 bases, J lost 1 base, and 12 bases lay in between. The CDR3 spans 15 residues. CDR3 sequence (DNA): TGTGCCAGCAGCGAGGGGACAACTTCTGGAAACACCATATATTTT. Translated: CASSEGTTSGNTIYF.

The chain is built from TRBV9 and TRBJ2-7, with D maybe TRBD1 (5 bases). Per germline, CDR1 SGDLS and CDR2 YYNGEE. V shed 0 bases and J shed 2 bases, with 12 bases lying between them. The CDR3 totals 15 residues. CDR3 DNA sequence: TGTGCCAGCAGCGTAGACGGACACTCGGCCTACGAGCAGTACTTC. Translating gives CASSVDGHSAYEQYF.